This T cell receptor (beta chain) originates from a study of early T cells in non-severe SARS-CoV-2 infection. Study details: Investigators sequenced bulk RNA drawn from unsorted whole blood, and chains remained unpaired.

Individual cDNA molecules each received unique molecular identifiers attached to them. Using its own MiXCR run on the 5' RACE reads, TCRdb lists one record per CDR3 protein. Among 55,000 to 75,000 distinct CDR3 sequences listed, approximately 6.1% were seen once. Germline V gene lookup returns CDR1 SGHVS and CDR2 FNYEAQ. V was clipped by 0 bases and J by 10 bases; unmatched bases: 7. This CDR3 region has 15 residues. This clonotype was counted at least ten times. The chain joins TRBV7-6 to TRBJ2-1; TRBD2 agrees at 9 bases. The sequence derives from an adult who was a healthcare worker with PCR-confirmed SARS-CoV-2 infection or an uninfected control (not recorded which). The material sequenced was whole blood, taken at baseline. The CDR3 DNA is TGTGCCAGCAGCTTAGCGCCTAATCTAGCGGGAGAGCAGTTCTTC. It codes for CASSLAPNLAGEQFF.